One sample yielded the 20 T cell receptor beta chains listed below, sequenced in a study of post-analysis software for immune sequencing data (dated by TCRdb to 2015 to 2017). Paper-wide results and their limitations: Four or five TRBV segments, including TRBV5-6, TRBV5-1 and TRBV20-1, were significantly more frequent in patients than controls.

Their recognized antigens are unknown. Library prep was done by PCR. Sequencing was carried out with an Illumina HiSeq 2500. To reduce PCR and sequencing biases, unique molecular identifiers were built into the TCR beta cDNA libraries. The raw public reads went through TCRdb reprocessing: fastp at Q25, MiXCR clone calling, in-frame beta chains kept. CDR3 protein sequences are deduplicated, and each keeps its most common genes and DNA. The sample table contains more than 500,000 distinct CDR3 sequences; only one count was recorded for 34% of them. Around 6.1% of the sample comes from the top ten. The sequencing sample was made of blood. The receptors here all came from a girl aged 2-17 years with multiple sclerosis.

V usage is TRBV12-3 or TRBV12-4 and J usage is TRBJ2-6; no clear D gene. This CDR3 region has 14 residues. V dropped 4 bases and J dropped 2 bases, with 6 bases sitting between them. The CDR3 coding sequence is TGTGCCAGCAGTTGGGAAACTGGGGCCAACGTCCTGACTTTC. Its protein product is CASSWETGANVLTF.

This clonotype appeared once. V usage is TRBV15 and J usage is TRBJ1-2; no clear D. The CDR3 has 16 amino acids. The ends were cut back, 0 bases at V and 3 bases at J, with 14 bases in the middle. CDR1 is LNHNV, CDR2 YYDKDF, per germline (reference sequence). Here the CDR3 reads CATSRDLWAGDYGYTF. Here the CDR3 DNA reads TGTGCCACCAGCAGAGATCTGTGGGCCGGCGACTATGGCTACACCTTC.

The rearrangement joins TRBV20-1 to TRBJ1-5; 7 nucleotides line up with TRBD1. Germline values: CDR1 DFQATT, CDR2 SNEGSKA (reference sequence). J lost 5 bases, V lost 2 bases, and 6 bases had no gene match. The CDR3 totals 14 residues. The CDR3: CSARRDSKYQPQHF. DNA of the CDR3: TGCAGTGCTAGAAGGGACAGCAAATATCAGCCCCAGCATTTT.

The genes are TRBV2 and TRBJ2-1; no clear D gene. CDR1 and CDR2 (germline): SNHLY, FYNNEI. CDR3 length: 13 residues. V dropped 2 bases and J dropped 7 bases, with 9 bases sitting between them. CDR3 loop: CASSESPRNEQFF. DNA of the CDR3: TGTGCCAGCAGTGAATCCCCGAGGAATGAGCAGTTCTTC.

V usage is TRBV5-1 and J usage is TRBJ2-7; tentative D call: TRBD2 (7 bases). In germline, CDR1 is SGHRS, CDR2 YFSETQ. V was shortened by 3 bases and J by 7 bases, with 14 bases between the two germline ends. The CDR3 is 13 residues long. CDR3 sequence reads: CASSSQGGGEQYF. The CDR3 DNA follows: TGCGCCAGCAGCTCTCAAGGGGGGGGAGAGCAGTACTTC. The full variable domain, rest sourced from reference TRBV5-1 and TRBJ2-7, is KAGVTQTPRYLIKTRGQQVTLSCSPISGHRSVSWYQQTPGQGLQFLFEYFSETQRNKGNFPGRFSGRQFSNSRSEMNVSTLELGDSALYLCASSSQGGGEQYFGPGTRLTVT.

This sequence joins TRBV9 and TRBJ1-5, with TRBD1 as a possible D gene (5 bases). Germline loops: CDR1 SGDLS, CDR2 YYNGEE. The CDR3 covers 13 residues. V was cut by 3 bases and J by 6 bases, with 10 bases left in between. The CDR3 sequence: CASSGAQGQPQHF. In nucleotides, the CDR3 is TGTGCCAGCAGCGGGGCCCAGGGTCAGCCCCAGCATTTT.

The CDR3 reads CASSFDLAGGKLAKNIQYF. Written as DNA, the CDR3 is TGCGCCAGCAGCTTTGATCTAGCGGGGGGAAAACTAGCCAAAAACATTCAGTACTTC. The chain is built from TRBV5-1 and TRBJ2-4; 11 bases are a match to TRBD2. Germline V lookup: CDR1 SGHRS, CDR2 YFSETQ. The CDR3 sequence is 19 residues long. The junction had 10 bases not matched to a gene; V was cut back by 2 bases and J by 0 bases.

The gene calls are TRBV5-1 and TRBJ2-2; D unclear. V was clipped by 0 bases and J by 0 bases, with 6 bases between them. The CDR3 sequence is 15 residues long. Per the germline V gene, CDR1 is SGHRS and CDR2 is YFSETQ. CDR3 nucleotides: TGCGCCAGCAGCTTGGATACCGCGAACACCGGGGAGCTGTTTTTT. Protein sequence: CASSLDTANTGELFF.

J is TRBJ1-4 and V is TRBV6-5; tentative D call: TRBD1 (5 bases). The CDR3 has 16 amino acids. The V gene lost 6 bases and the J gene lost 0 bases, with 14 bases spanning the gap. CDR1 is MNHEY and CDR2 is SVGAGI in the germline V gene. CDR3 loop: CASRPRGAATNEKLFF. In DNA form, the CDR3 reads TGTGCCAGCAGGCCCCGGGGCGCTGCAACTAATGAAAAACTGTTTTTT.

The V call is TRBV5-1, the J call TRBJ2-5, with TRBD2 matching 12 bases. There are 17 residues in the CDR3. With V trimmed by 2 bases and J by 5 bases, 10 bases remained unmatched. The germline V gene has CDR1 SGHRS and CDR2 YFSETQ. The CDR3: CASSFRTSGVLTETQYF. CDR3 coding DNA: TGCGCCAGCAGCTTTAGGACTAGCGGGGTGTTGACGGAGACCCAGTACTTC.

A few counts support this clonotype. This chain's CDR3 is CSVLDRGISDTQYF. As DNA, the CDR3 is TGCAGCGTTTTGGACAGGGGGATATCAGATACGCAGTATTTT. The genes are TRBV29-1 and TRBJ2-3; 10 bases are shared with TRBD1. Germline assignment: CDR1 SQVTM and CDR2 ANQGSEA. V lost 5 bases and J lost 4; bases outside the gene matches: 6. The CDR3 totals 14 residues.

The sample holds a few counts of this clonotype. The J gene is TRBJ2-5, the V gene TRBV4-1; 8 bases map to TRBD1. The V and J ends lost 4 bases and 6 bases, in that order; junction bases with no gene match: 7. Germline values: CDR1 MGHRA, CDR2 YSYEKL. CDR3 length equals 14 residues. The chain's CDR3 is CASSPADRGKTQYF. The DNA for the CDR3 is TGCGCCAGCAGCCCTGCCGACAGGGGTAAGACCCAGTACTTC.

This clonotype was detected only a few times. The rearrangement links TRBV7-8 to TRBJ2-5, with D tentatively TRBD1 or TRBD2 (6 bases each). V was trimmed by 5 bases and J by 2 bases, leaving 18 bases between them. Germline V lookup: CDR1 SGHVS, CDR2 FQNEAQ. The CDR3 covers 16 residues. The CDR3 region has the DNA TGTGCCAGCAGCCCGCGGGTAGGGGGGTCTCAAGAGACCCAGTACTTC. The encoded protein is CASSPRVGGSQETQYF. Using reference TRBV7-8 and TRBJ2-5 for the parts outside the CDR3, the full variable domain is GAGVSQSPRYKVAKRGQDVALRCDPISGHVSLFWYQQALGQGPEFLTYFQNEAQLDKSGLPSDRFFAERPEGSVSTLKIQRTQQEDSAVYLCASSPRVGGSQETQYFGPGTRLLVL.

This clonotype was detected a few times. The chain uses TRBV11-1 and TRBJ1-2; D gene ambiguous. This CDR3 has 14 amino acids. Germline CDR1 is SGHAT and CDR2 is FQDESV (reference sequence). Trimming removed 3 bases from V and 1 base from J, with 9 bases in between. CDR3 loop: CASSFGLSNYGYTF. DNA for the CDR3: TGTGCCAGCAGCTTCGGGCTAAGTAACTATGGCTACACCTTC.

The chain couples TRBV7-3 to TRBJ2-3; weak D call: TRBD1 (6 bases). The length of the CDR3 is 13 residues. CDR1 is SGHTA and CDR2 is FQGTGA in the germline V gene. Between the trimmed V and J ends, which lost 5 bases and 3 bases, there was a span of 9 bases. The CDR3 sequence: CASSIQGTDTQYF. DNA of the CDR3: TGTGCCAGCAGCATACAGGGTACAGATACGCAGTATTTT.

V is TRBV6-5 and J is TRBJ1-5; D ambiguous. Trimming removed 0 bases at V and 3 bases at J, with 18 bases between. CDR3 length: 18 amino acids. The germline V gene has CDR1 MNHEY and CDR2 SVGAGI. The CDR3 reads CASSYSSLRNPYNQPQHF. The CDR3 DNA follows: TGTGCCAGCAGTTACTCCTCCCTACGAAACCCTTACAATCAGCCCCAGCATTTT.

This clonotype was seen only a few times. The V call is TRBV12-3 or TRBV12-4, the J call TRBJ1-1, with D possibly TRBD1 on 5 matching bases. This CDR3 spans 15 amino acids. Trimming pared 7 bases from V and 0 bases from J, leaving 15 bases between. The CDR3 spells CASKKPGGVNTEAFF. CDR3 bases: TGTGCCAGCAAAAAGCCCGGAGGGGTGAACACTGAAGCTTTCTTT.

This clonotype was counted only a few times. This sequence joins TRBV5-1 and TRBJ2-3, with 8 positions matching TRBD2. J lost 6 bases, V lost 4 bases, and 7 bases had no gene match. Germline CDR1 and CDR2: SGHRS and YFSETQ. The CDR3 consists of 14 residues. Written as DNA, the CDR3 is TGCGCCAGCAGCCGTAGCGGGGCGGGGGATACGCAGTATTTT. Translating it yields CASSRSGAGDTQYF.

The chain links TRBV20-1 to TRBJ2-5; D is possibly TRBD2 (7 bases). Germline V gives CDR1 DFQATT, CDR2 SNEGSKA (reference sequence). This CDR3 has 15 residues. The V end was cut by 5 bases, the J end by 0 bases, with 16 bases between. The CDR3 reads CSAYRGAGNQETQYF. CDR3 DNA sequence: TGCAGTGCTTACCGGGGGGCCGGGAACCAAGAGACCCAGTACTTC.

V is TRBV4-1 and J is TRBJ2-6, with a tentative D call TRBD1 (5 bases). CDR3 length: 18 amino acids. V gave up 1 base and J gave up 1 base, with 14 bases separating them. Germline values: CDR1 MGHRA, CDR2 YSYEKL. CDR3 sequence: CASSQVDMGISGANVLTF. In DNA, the CDR3 is TGCGCCAGCAGCCAAGTGGACATGGGGATATCTGGGGCCAACGTCCTGACTTTC.